The following is a TCR beta chain sequence with its context. As handled by the study authors: Reference gene primer amplification gave nucleated cell count estimates. Sequencing was performed with immunoSEQ multiplex PCR; in TCRdb, only in-frame clones are kept and a portion is missing. V, J and clone size were drawn from that table, and D and trimming were deduced from the DNA. The repertoire includes 80,000 to 100,000 clones, 81% of them detected once, and around 4.5% sits in the top ten. The germline CDR1 and CDR2 sequences are MGHRA and YSYEKL. The CDR3 is 14 amino acids. V gave up 4 bases and J gave up 6 bases, with 13 bases separating them. This record belongs to a study of blood T cell repertoires in COVID-19. Study details: Whether acute or convalescent, the COVID-19 samples came from the United States, Italy and Spain. Sources were T cells, B-cell-depleted T cells, or PBMCs; the material itself was cDNA or gDNA.

The origin of this receptor is a man aged 55-75 years with acute or convalescent COVID-19. The J gene is TRBJ2-1, the V gene TRBV4-1; D remains unclear. Sequencing was carried out using peripheral blood. CDR3 nucleotide sequence: TGCGCCAGCAGCCCGAGCCGAGATACCAATGAGCAGTTCTTC. This translates into CASSPSRDTNEQFF.